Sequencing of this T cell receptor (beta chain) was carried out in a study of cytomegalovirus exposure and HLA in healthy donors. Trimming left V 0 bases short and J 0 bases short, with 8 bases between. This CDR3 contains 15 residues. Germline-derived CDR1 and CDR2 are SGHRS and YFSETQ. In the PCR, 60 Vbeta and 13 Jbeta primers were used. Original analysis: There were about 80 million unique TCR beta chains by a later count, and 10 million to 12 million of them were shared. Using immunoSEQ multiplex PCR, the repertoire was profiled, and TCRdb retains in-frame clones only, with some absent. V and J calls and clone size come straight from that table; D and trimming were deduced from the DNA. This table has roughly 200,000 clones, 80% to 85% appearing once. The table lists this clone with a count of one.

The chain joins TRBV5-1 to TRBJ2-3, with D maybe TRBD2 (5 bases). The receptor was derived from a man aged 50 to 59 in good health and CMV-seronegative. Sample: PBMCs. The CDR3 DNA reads TGCGCCAGCAGCTTGGGCGGCGGGAGCACAGATACGCAGTATTTT. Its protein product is CASSLGGGSTDTQYF.